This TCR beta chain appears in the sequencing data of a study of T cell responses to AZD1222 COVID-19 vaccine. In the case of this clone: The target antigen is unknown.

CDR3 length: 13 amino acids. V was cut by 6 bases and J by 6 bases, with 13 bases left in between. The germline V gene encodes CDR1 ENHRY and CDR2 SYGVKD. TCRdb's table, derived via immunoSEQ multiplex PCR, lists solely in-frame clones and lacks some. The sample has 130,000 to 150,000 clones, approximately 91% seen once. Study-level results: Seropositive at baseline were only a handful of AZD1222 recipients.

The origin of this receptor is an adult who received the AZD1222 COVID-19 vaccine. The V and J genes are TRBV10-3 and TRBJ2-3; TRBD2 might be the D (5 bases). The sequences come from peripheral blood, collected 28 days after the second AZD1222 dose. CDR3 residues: CAISLRADDTQYF. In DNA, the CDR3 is TGTGCCATCAGCCTGCGGGCTGATGATACGCAGTATTTT.